Presented here are 10 T cell receptor beta chains from one specimen sequenced in a study of T cell responses to AZD1222 COVID-19 vaccine (dated by TCRdb to 2020 to 2023). The sample's time point, from its label and the paper: baseline before first vaccination. The library was prepared using the immunoSEQ multiplex PCR assay. The table was pulled from immuneACCESS by TCRdb, which kept in-frame rearrangements only. Such tables lose some clones; where checked, under half of the loss comes from unresolved V genes, and the rest has no known cause. The sample contains tens of thousands of clones, 84% of them found a single time. The ten largest clones add up to under 8% of the sample. The specimen comprised peripheral blood, sampled on day 0 of AZD1222 vaccination. The receptors shown here come from an adult in good health.

This chain uses TRBV5-6 with TRBJ1-5, with TRBD1 as a possible D gene (5 bases). The V end was cut by 0 bases, the J end by 7 bases, with 14 bases between. The germline gives CDR1 SGHDT, CDR2 YYEEEE. This CDR3 spans 15 amino acids. The CDR3 coding sequence is TGTGCCAGCAGCTTGGGAAGTGGGGCCAACCAGCCCCAGCATTTT. It is translated as CASSLGSGANQPQHF.

The CDR3 loop is CASPQDDWGTGKPYEQYF. The DNA of the CDR3 is TGCGCCTCCCCCCAAGACGACTGGGGGACAGGCAAACCTTACGAGCAGTACTTC. V and J are TRBV4-3 and TRBJ2-7; TRBD1 matches 8 bases. CDR1 and CDR2 from the germline V gene are LGHNA and YSLEER. This CDR3 spans 18 amino acids. The V gene end was trimmed by 11 bases and the J gene end by 4 bases; junction bases not matched to a gene: 25.

This sequence joins TRBV29-1 and TRBJ1-2; D is ambiguous. The length of the CDR3 is 16 residues. V lost 1 base to trimming and J lost 5 bases, with 20 bases between them. The germline V gene has CDR1 SQVTM and CDR2 ANQGSEA. The DNA of the CDR3 is TGCAGCGTTGAAGTACTGCGAAAAGAAGCTTTTTATGGCTACACCTTC. Residues: CSVEVLRKEAFYGYTF.

This chain joins TRBV12-5 and TRBJ2-3; D not certain. The V end was cut by 4 bases, the J end by 4 bases, with 18 bases between. The CDR3 extends over 16 amino acids. Germline V gene lookup returns CDR1 LGHNT and CDR2 FRNRAP. The CDR3 DNA is TGTGCTAGTGGTTCCGGACCCTTATTAGGCGCAGATACGCAGTATTTT. Amino acids: CASGSGPLLGADTQYF.

V gene TRBV21-1 combines with J gene TRBJ2-3; the DNA was not used to check the table's D call, TRBD2. TRBV21-1 is a recognized pseudogene. The CDR3 consists of 17 residues. The CDR3 sequence: CASSPGLAGGPGDTQYF. The CDR3 nucleotides are TGTGCCAGCAGCCCGGGACTAGCGGGGGGCCCGGGAGATACGCAGTATTTT.

V and J are TRBV20-1 and TRBJ2-7; D is undetermined. Germline V gene data show CDR1 as DFQATT and CDR2 as SNEGSKA (reference sequence). The CDR3 is made up of 13 amino acids. V lost 3 bases to trimming and J lost 0 bases, with 9 bases between them. The CDR3 loop is CSASVWSSYEQYF. CDR3 nucleotide sequence: TGCAGTGCTAGTGTCTGGAGCTCCTACGAGCAGTACTTC.

This chain links TRBV7-6 with TRBJ2-3; 7 nucleotides align to TRBD2. The CDR3 spans 13 residues. The germline gives CDR1 SGHVS, CDR2 FNYEAQ. V trimming: 5 bases; J trimming: 3 bases; junction bases outside the gene matches: 2. The CDR3 DNA follows: TGTGCCAGCAGCCTGGGGGGGACAGATACGCAGTATTTT. This encodes CASSLGGTDTQYF.

The chain couples TRBV27 to TRBJ2-5, with D tentatively TRBD1 or TRBD2 (5 bases each). This CDR3 region has 17 residues. The ends were cut back, 3 bases at V and 4 bases at J, with 21 bases in the middle. Germline values: CDR1 MNHEY, CDR2 SMNVEV (reference sequence). The CDR3 DNA reads as TGTGCCAGCAGTTTTAGGGACCCACCCGGGGTATTAGAGACCCAGTACTTC. Its protein is CASSFRDPPGVLETQYF.

V and J are TRBV14 and TRBJ1-1; 9 bases are a match to TRBD1. Germline lookup yields CDR1 SGHDN and CDR2 FVKESK. Unmatched junction bases numbered 9, after V lost 3 bases and J lost 4 bases. CDR3 length: 16 residues. CDR3 bases: TGTGCCAGCAGCCAGTACCTCGGGACAGGGAGCACTGAAGCTTTCTTT. Translated, it gives CASSQYLGTGSTEAFF.

The chain uses TRBV19 and TRBJ1-5; 7 bases agree with TRBD1. V shed 3 bases, J shed 4 bases, and the junction held 6 bases outside the gene matches. The germline V gene has CDR1 LNHDA and CDR2 SQIVND (reference sequence). This CDR3 spans 15 amino acids. CDR3 in DNA: TGTGCCAGTAGTATGGTGACAGGGATGAATCAGCCCCAGCATTTT. Its translation is CASSMVTGMNQPQHF.